Listed below are T cell receptor beta chains from one sample, sequenced in a study of identifying expanded T cells in peripheral blood. Sequencing was performed with immunoSEQ multiplex PCR; in TCRdb, only in-frame clones are kept and a portion is missing. The table has around 94,000 clones, roughly 85% seen once. Material: blood. These receptors were taken from a person aged 18-70 years in good health. Both conserved end residues are part of each CDR3. D genes are given only for firm matches. Clone size appears in some rows only: once, few, many, or a class for an expanded clone.

>.|TRBV7-9|14|TRBJ1-2|.
CASSLARASYGYTF
TGTGCCAGCAGCTTAGCGCGGGCTTCCTATGGCTACACCTTC
>.|TRBV11-3|17|TRBJ2-3|TRBD2
CASSLPTWGLAPDTQYF
TGTGCCAGCAGCTTACCCACGTGGGGACTAGCCCCAGATACGCAGTATTTT
>.|TRBV19|16|TRBJ2-7|.
CASSISRTLRPAEQYF
TGTGCCAGTAGTATCTCCCGGACATTGAGACCGGCCGAGCAGTACTTC
>.|TRBV5-1|14|TRBJ1-1|.
CASSSFGGHTEAFF
TGCGCCAGCAGCTCTTTTGGAGGCCACACTGAAGCTTTCTTT
>.|TRBV7-9|11|TRBJ2-3|.
CASSLSDTQYF
TGTGCCAGCAGCTTATCCGATACGCAGTATTTT
>.|TRBV2|12|TRBJ1-2|.
CASTRQNYGYTF
TGTGCCAGCACCAGACAGAACTATGGCTACACCTTC
>once|TRBV2|13|TRBJ2-1|.
CASSEWRLNEQFF
TGTGCCAGCAGTGAGTGGCGGTTGAATGAGCAGTTCTTC
>few|TRBV6-1|13|TRBJ1-6|.
CASSEWNEAPLHF
TGTGCCAGCAGTGAGTGGAATGAGGCACCCCTCCACTTT
>once|TRBV4-3|19|TRBJ2-6|TRBD1
CASSQWTGRIESGANVLTF
TGCGCCAGCAGCCAATGGACAGGGAGAATAGAATCTGGGGCCAACGTCCTGACTTTC
>once|TRBV5-4|16|TRBJ2-5|TRBD2
CASSLVPGGVLGTQYF
TGTGCCAGCAGCTTGGTTCCGGGGGGGGTTCTCGGGACCCAGTACTTC
>.|TRBV10-3|12|TRBJ2-3|.
CAIGEGSDTQYF
TGTGCCATCGGTGAGGGATCGGATACGCAGTATTTT
>.|TRBV9|15|TRBJ1-1|.
CASSPSGRGGTEAFF
TGTGCCAGCAGCCCCTCGGGCAGGGGAGGCACTGAAGCTTTCTTT
>.|TRBV18|18|TRBJ1-3|.
CASSPQGGSVTPGNTIYF
TGTGCCAGCTCACCACAGGGGGGCTCGGTCACCCCTGGAAACACCATATATTTT
>.|TRBV4-3|13|TRBJ2-7|.
CASSQDGSSEQYF
TGCGCCAGCAGCCAAGATGGAAGCTCCGAGCAGTACTTC
>.|TRBV4-1|14|TRBJ2-5|.
CASSQEQIEKTQYF
TGCGCCAGCAGCCAAGAACAGATAGAAAAGACCCAGTACTTC
>.|TRBV2|15|TRBJ1-2|TRBD1
CASRVQGAGNYGYTF
TGTGCCAGCAGGGTACAGGGGGCCGGAAACTATGGCTACACCTTC
>.|TRBV5-1|16|TRBJ2-5|.
CASSLAGEGRRETQYF
TGCGCCAGCAGCTTGGCCGGGGAAGGCAGGCGGGAGACCCAGTACTTC
>.|TRBV6-5|16|TRBJ2-7|TRBD1
CASSYRSGTGAWEQYF
TGTGCCAGCAGTTACCGTTCGGGGACAGGGGCGTGGGAGCAGTACTTC
>.|TRBV9|13|TRBJ1-1|.
CASSASQGTEAFF
TGTGCCAGCAGCGCTTCTCAGGGAACTGAAGCTTTCTTT
>few|TRBV7-2|15|TRBJ1-6|.
CASSLGPAYNSPLHF
TGTGCCAGCAGCTTAGGCCCAGCCTATAATTCACCCCTCCACTTT
>.|TRBV4-3|14|TRBJ2-2|TRBD2
CASSQGGGTGELFF
TGCGCCAGCAGCCAAGGGGGGGGCACCGGGGAGCTGTTTTTT
>.|TRBV29-1|13|TRBJ1-2|TRBD1
CSVGQGTRNGYTF
TGCAGCGTAGGACAGGGTACTCGTAATGGCTACACCTTC
>.|TRBV27|14|TRBJ1-1|.
CASSLQDENTEAFF
TGTGCCAGCAGTCTACAGGACGAGAACACTGAAGCTTTCTTT
>.|TRBV6-5|15|TRBJ1-4|.
CASSPWGTTNEKLFF
TGTGCCAGCAGTCCATGGGGGACAACTAATGAAAAACTGTTTTTT
>.|TRBV30|15|TRBJ2-2|.
CAWSVRRGLAGELFF
TGTGCCTGGAGTGTAAGAAGGGGTCTCGCCGGGGAGCTGTTTTTT
>.|TRBV5-5|14|TRBJ2-7|.
CASSLDFASYEQYF
TGTGCCAGCAGCTTGGACTTCGCGTCCTACGAGCAGTACTTC
>.|TRBV4-3|15|TRBJ2-7|.
CASSQEGVPILEQYF
TGCGCCAGCAGCCAAGAGGGGGTGCCGATATTGGAGCAGTACTTC
>.|TRBV5-1|14|TRBJ1-3|TRBD1
CASSPGTGPYTIYF
TGCGCCAGCTCGCCAGGGACAGGGCCCTACACCATATATTTT
>few|TRBV30|12|TRBJ1-2|.
CAWSVLKGGYTF
TGTGCCTGGAGTGTCCTAAAGGGTGGCTACACCTTC
>.|TRBV28|19|TRBJ1-1|TRBD1
CASSLNLRTGGTLNTEAFF
TGTGCCAGCAGTTTAAACCTCCGGACAGGGGGCACACTGAACACTGAAGCTTTCTTT
>many|TRBV29-1|12|TRBJ1-2|.
CSVGQSVYGYTF
TGCAGCGTCGGACAGTCCGTCTATGGCTACACCTTC
>.|TRBV29-1|13|TRBJ2-3|.
CSVAAPLTDTQYF
TGCAGCGTTGCAGCGCCCCTCACAGATACGCAGTATTTT
>.|TRBV6-5|13|TRBJ1-2|.
CASSYRGPHGYTF
TGTGCCAGCAGCTACCGGGGCCCTCATGGCTACACCTTC